The clone carrying this T cell receptor (beta chain) was recorded once. Its antigen is still unknown. The germline V gene has CDR1 SGHTA and CDR2 FQGNSA. This CDR3 is built from 13 residues. With 5 bases removed from V and 14 bases from J, the gap between germline ends came to 19 bases. The data originate from a study of vaccination effects on CD4 cells after COVID-19. Whole-study findings and limits: There were few convalescent patients in the study and no early post-infection timepoints. There was only 1 of 255 vaccine-induced clones in healthy vaccinees that cross-reacted with common cold coronaviruses.

The table came from immunoSEQ multiplex PCR; TCRdb's copy has only in-frame clones and leaves some out. This table has about 63,000 clones, over 70% appearing once. Peptide-pool stimulation followed by sequencing identified expanded antigen-specific CD4+ clonotypes in the ViraFEST assay. CD4+ T cells were isolated after 10 days of culture. Absence of prior SARS-CoV-2 infection characterized the vaccine recipients, who showed negative nucleocapsid antibodies. The authors exchanged half the medium for IL-2 medium on days 3 and 7. The rearrangement uses TRBV7-2 and TRBJ2-1; no clear D gene. The starting material was CD4+ T cells from PBMCs cultured with HCoV-OC43 spike peptides, obtained before COVID-19 vaccination. Subset here: HCoV-OC43 spike overlapping peptide pool stimulation. The TCR sequence derives from a human donor who received a COVID-19 vaccine. The DNA of the CDR3 is TGTGCCAGCAGCCCCCGTTCGGCCCTCGAGGAGTTCTTC. Translation gives CASSPRSALEEFF.